This T cell receptor beta chain came from a study of T-cell memory formation after mild COVID-19. The study's findings and limits: Within pre-infection memory, some responding clones were found, suggesting cross-reactive memory joined.

This clonotype was counted between two and nine times. What it recognizes is unknown. CDR1 SGHRS and CDR2 YFSETQ come from the germline V gene. Germline trimming cut 2 bases from V and 4 bases from J; bases unmatched to any gene: 1. This CDR3 is 14 amino acids long. TCRdb recomputed calls from the 5' RACE reads with MiXCR, one row per CDR3 protein. The sample lists a few hundred thousand distinct CDR3 sequences, less than 25% occurring once. The sequencing sample was made of PBMCs or a T cell subset sorted from them (not recorded which). This TCR came from a young man who had mild COVID-19 (a few samples of this study predate the infection). Cell type and time point are not known. The chain carries TRBV5-1 and TRBJ2-4; 9 bases fit TRBD1. In DNA form, the CDR3 reads TGCGCCAGCAGCTTCGGGACAGGGAAAAACATTCAGTACTTC. As protein: CASSFGTGKNIQYF.